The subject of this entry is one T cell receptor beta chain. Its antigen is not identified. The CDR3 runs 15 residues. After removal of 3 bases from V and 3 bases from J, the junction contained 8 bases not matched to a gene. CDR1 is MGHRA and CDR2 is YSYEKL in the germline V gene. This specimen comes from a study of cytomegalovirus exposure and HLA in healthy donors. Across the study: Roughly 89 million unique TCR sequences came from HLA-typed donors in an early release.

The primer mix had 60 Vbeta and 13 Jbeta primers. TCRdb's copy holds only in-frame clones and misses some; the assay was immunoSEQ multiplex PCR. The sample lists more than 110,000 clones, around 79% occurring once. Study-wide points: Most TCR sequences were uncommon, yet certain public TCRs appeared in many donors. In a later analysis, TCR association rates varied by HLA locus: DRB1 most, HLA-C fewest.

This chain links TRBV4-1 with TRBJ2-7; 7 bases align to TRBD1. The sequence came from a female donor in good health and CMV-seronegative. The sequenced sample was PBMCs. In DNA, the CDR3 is TGCGCCAGCAGCCATCCCCCTACAGGGGTCTACGAGCAGTACTTC. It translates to CASSHPPTGVYEQYF.